The entry below gives a single T cell receptor beta chain sequence along with its context. The V end lost 0 bases, the J end lost 8 bases, and 14 bases lay between the germline ends. The CDR3 sequence is 16 residues long. Germline assignment: CDR1 MNHNY and CDR2 SVGAGI (reference sequence). This entry belongs to a study of blood T cell repertoires in COVID-19. Study in general: Sample material is recorded as cDNA or gDNA derived from T cells, B-cell-depleted T cells, or PBMCs.

Original data processing: The assay estimated nucleated cells by amplifying reference gene primers. Assay used: immunoSEQ multiplex PCR; TCRdb lists only in-frame clones, some missing. V, J and clone size are taken as reported in that table, and D and trimming were inferred from the DNA itself. The sample comprises over 80,000 clones, 90% to 95% of which are singletons, and approximately 1.8% rests with the top ten. The sample was peripheral blood. The receptor was isolated from a man aged 55 to 69 with acute or convalescent COVID-19. The V and J genes are TRBV6-6 and TRBJ1-6; D is uncertain. CDR3 residues: CASSYSEAVGYSPLHF. The CDR3 DNA reads as TGTGCCAGCAGTTACTCGGAGGCGGTGGGGTATTCACCCCTCCACTTT.